These T cell receptor beta chains were read from a single sample in a study of blood T cell repertoires in COVID-19. The assay was immunoSEQ multiplex PCR, and TCRdb's table has in-frame clones only and misses some. The sample carries over 200,000 clones, around four fifths recorded once. The specimen sequenced was peripheral blood. Every receptor here comes from a woman aged 70-85 years with active or convalescent COVID-19. Both conserved end residues are part of each CDR3. The order of the fields is clone size, D gene, J gene, CDR3 length, V gene, CDR3 DNA, CDR3 protein. A D gene is named only where the DNA matches it firmly. Not every row has a clone size; where given, it reads once, few, many or a size class.

clone size: .
D gene: TRBD1
J gene: TRBJ2-3
CDR3 length: 16
V gene: TRBV2
CDR3 DNA: TGTGCCAGAACATTCCGTCGGGACAGTAGCACAGATACGCAGTATTTT
CDR3 protein: CARTFRRDSSTDTQYF

clone size: .
D gene: .
J gene: TRBJ2-1
CDR3 length: 15
V gene: TRBV14
CDR3 DNA: TGTGCCAGCAGCCAGCGGGATCCCGCCGATGATGAGCAGTTCTTC
CDR3 protein: CASSQRDPADDEQFF

clone size: .
D gene: TRBD1
J gene: TRBJ2-5
CDR3 length: 14
V gene: TRBV6-5
CDR3 DNA: TGTGCCAGCAACTTGGGACAGGGTAGAGAGACCCAGTACTTC
CDR3 protein: CASNLGQGRETQYF

clone size: .
D gene: .
J gene: TRBJ2-1
CDR3 length: 15
V gene: TRBV5-6
CDR3 DNA: TGTGCCAGCAGCTTGGCGGGGGAAGGGTCCGATGAGCAGTTCTTC
CDR3 protein: CASSLAGEGSDEQFF

clone size: .
D gene: .
J gene: TRBJ1-3
CDR3 length: 15
V gene: TRBV7-2
CDR3 DNA: TGTGCCAGCAGCCTGGGACAAGCGACTGGAAACACCATATATTTT
CDR3 protein: CASSLGQATGNTIYF

clone size: .
D gene: .
J gene: TRBJ2-7
CDR3 length: 17
V gene: TRBV10-3
CDR3 DNA: TGTGCGACAAATACATTATCCGGCACAGCCCCTTCCTACGAGCAGTACTTC
CDR3 protein: CATNTLSGTAPSYEQYF

clone size: .
D gene: .
J gene: TRBJ2-1
CDR3 length: 13
V gene: TRBV6-5
CDR3 DNA: TGTGCCAGCAGTTACTCCAGGGACAATGAGCAGTTCTTC
CDR3 protein: CASSYSRDNEQFF

clone size: .
D gene: TRBD1
J gene: TRBJ2-3
CDR3 length: 14
V gene: TRBV5-4
CDR3 DNA: TGTGCCAGCAGTGACTCTTCAGGGGGAGATACGCAGTATTTT
CDR3 protein: CASSDSSGGDTQYF

clone size: .
D gene: .
J gene: TRBJ1-6
CDR3 length: 12
V gene: TRBV7-9
CDR3 DNA: TGTGCCAGCAGCTTTGAGGGATCACCCCTCCACTTT
CDR3 protein: CASSFEGSPLHF

clone size: once
D gene: TRBD2
J gene: TRBJ2-7
CDR3 length: 15
V gene: TRBV30
CDR3 DNA: TGTGCCTGGAGTCCGGGACTAGCGTCAACCTACGAGCAGTACTTC
CDR3 protein: CAWSPGLASTYEQYF

clone size: .
D gene: .
J gene: TRBJ1-6
CDR3 length: 15
V gene: TRBV9
CDR3 DNA: TGTGCCAGCAGCGCTACCGGGACACCATATTCACCCCTCCACTTT
CDR3 protein: CASSATGTPYSPLHF

clone size: .
D gene: TRBD1
J gene: TRBJ1-2
CDR3 length: 13
V gene: TRBV25-1
CDR3 DNA: TGTGCCAGCAGTGAATGGATAGGGGGCGGCTACACCTTC
CDR3 protein: CASSEWIGGGYTF

clone size: .
D gene: TRBD2
J gene: TRBJ2-3
CDR3 length: 14
V gene: TRBV29-1
CDR3 DNA: TGCAGCGCGCGACTAGCGGGGGGCACAGATACGCAGTATTTT
CDR3 protein: CSARLAGGTDTQYF

clone size: .
D gene: .
J gene: TRBJ1-3
CDR3 length: 15
V gene: TRBV5-4
CDR3 DNA: TGTGCCAGCAGCTTGGGTGGGGCAGAGGGAAACACCATATATTTT
CDR3 protein: CASSLGGAEGNTIYF

clone size: .
D gene: TRBD1
J gene: TRBJ1-3
CDR3 length: 13
V gene: TRBV12-3/TRBV12-4
CDR3 DNA: TGTGCCAGCAGGACAGGGGATGGAAACACCATATATTTT
CDR3 protein: CASRTGDGNTIYF

clone size: .
D gene: .
J gene: TRBJ2-1
CDR3 length: 15
V gene: TRBV5-1
CDR3 DNA: TGCGCCAGCAGTCTCGGTGCAGGGGACTACACTGAGCAGTTCTTC
CDR3 protein: CASSLGAGDYTEQFF

clone size: .
D gene: TRBD2
J gene: TRBJ2-2
CDR3 length: 16
V gene: TRBV11-2
CDR3 DNA: TGTGCCAGCAGCAAACGGGCCGGGGGGGTCTTAGGGGAGCTGTTTTTT
CDR3 protein: CASSKRAGGVLGELFF

clone size: .
D gene: TRBD1
J gene: TRBJ1-1
CDR3 length: 15
V gene: TRBV7-9
CDR3 DNA: TGTGCCAGCAGCCCGAGACAGGGACCGAACACTGAAGCTTTCTTT
CDR3 protein: CASSPRQGPNTEAFF

clone size: .
D gene: TRBD1
J gene: TRBJ2-7
CDR3 length: 13
V gene: TRBV5-1
CDR3 DNA: TGCGCCAGCAGCGAACCCGACAGGGACGAGCAGTACTTC
CDR3 protein: CASSEPDRDEQYF

clone size: .
D gene: .
J gene: TRBJ1-1
CDR3 length: 14
V gene: TRBV18
CDR3 DNA: TGTGCCAGCTCACCTGAGGGGGGGCGGTTTGAAGCTTTCTTT
CDR3 protein: CASSPEGGRFEAFF

clone size: .
D gene: TRBD2
J gene: TRBJ2-1
CDR3 length: 13
V gene: TRBV28
CDR3 DNA: TGTGCCAGCCGACTAGCAGCATCCAATGAGCAGTTCTTC
CDR3 protein: CASRLAASNEQFF

clone size: .
D gene: TRBD2
J gene: TRBJ2-3
CDR3 length: 17
V gene: TRBV5-1
CDR3 DNA: TGCGCCAGCAGCTCCCTTTATGGAGCGGGGGGCACAGATACGCAGTATTTT
CDR3 protein: CASSSLYGAGGTDTQYF

clone size: .
D gene: .
J gene: TRBJ2-3
CDR3 length: 13
V gene: TRBV7-8
CDR3 DNA: TGTGCCAGCAGCCCGATGGCCGCAGATACGCAGTATTTT
CDR3 protein: CASSPMAADTQYF

clone size: .
D gene: TRBD1
J gene: TRBJ1-2
CDR3 length: 13
V gene: TRBV24-1
CDR3 DNA: TGTGCCACGAGTCAGGGGGAGGACTATGGCTACACCTTC
CDR3 protein: CATSQGEDYGYTF

clone size: .
D gene: TRBD1
J gene: TRBJ1-3
CDR3 length: 15
V gene: TRBV20-1
CDR3 DNA: TGCAGTGCTAGTCCCCCGACAGGGTCTGGAAACACCATATATTTT
CDR3 protein: CSASPPTGSGNTIYF

clone size: .
D gene: .
J gene: TRBJ2-2
CDR3 length: 15
V gene: TRBV6-2/TRBV6-3
CDR3 DNA: TGTGCCAGCAGTTCGGGACATAGGGATGCAGGGGAGCTGTTTTTT
CDR3 protein: CASSSGHRDAGELFF

clone size: .
D gene: TRBD1
J gene: TRBJ1-1
CDR3 length: 15
V gene: TRBV6-1
CDR3 DNA: TGTGCCAGCAGTGAAAGGGGGCTTGTGGACACTGAAGCTTTCTTT
CDR3 protein: CASSERGLVDTEAFF

clone size: .
D gene: TRBD1
J gene: TRBJ1-5
CDR3 length: 15
V gene: TRBV30
CDR3 DNA: TGTGCCTGGAGTTTCAGGGGGTTAGGCAATCAGCCCCAGCATTTT
CDR3 protein: CAWSFRGLGNQPQHF

clone size: .
D gene: .
J gene: TRBJ1-4
CDR3 length: 15
V gene: TRBV27
CDR3 DNA: TGTGCCAGCAGTCAACAGGGATCCGGTGGGGAAAAACTGTTTTTT
CDR3 protein: CASSQQGSGGEKLFF

clone size: .
D gene: .
J gene: TRBJ2-7
CDR3 length: 16
V gene: TRBV28
CDR3 DNA: TGTGCCAGCAGTTCCCCCTCCGACAGCCCCTCCTACGAGCAGTACTTC
CDR3 protein: CASSSPSDSPSYEQYF

clone size: .
D gene: .
J gene: TRBJ2-7
CDR3 length: 13
V gene: TRBV7-8
CDR3 DNA: TGTGCCAGCAGCTTAGTGGGGAGATGGGAGCAGTACTTC
CDR3 protein: CASSLVGRWEQYF

clone size: .
D gene: .
J gene: TRBJ1-1
CDR3 length: 14
V gene: TRBV6-5
CDR3 DNA: TGTGCCAGCAGGGTGGACAGAGGTCACACTGAAGCTTTCTTT
CDR3 protein: CASRVDRGHTEAFF

clone size: few
D gene: .
J gene: TRBJ1-1
CDR3 length: 17
V gene: TRBV12-1
CDR3 DNA: TGTGCCAGCAGCCCCCGGGACAGAGAGTACATGAACACTGAAGCTTTCTTT
CDR3 protein: CASSPRDREYMNTEAFF

clone size: .
D gene: .
J gene: TRBJ2-3
CDR3 length: 17
V gene: TRBV7-9
CDR3 DNA: TGTGCCAGCAGCTTCCCCCCCGGAGCGGTAAGCCGAGATACGCAGTATTTT
CDR3 protein: CASSFPPGAVSRDTQYF

clone size: .
D gene: TRBD1
J gene: TRBJ2-1
CDR3 length: 15
V gene: TRBV9
CDR3 DNA: TGTGCCAGCAGCGCGGGGACAGGGGCCTACAATGAGCAGTTCTTC
CDR3 protein: CASSAGTGAYNEQFF

clone size: .
D gene: TRBD1
J gene: TRBJ2-5
CDR3 length: 14
V gene: TRBV2
CDR3 DNA: TGTGCCAGCAGTGGGACAGGGGGGCAAGAGACCCAGTACTTC
CDR3 protein: CASSGTGGQETQYF

clone size: .
D gene: .
J gene: TRBJ1-2
CDR3 length: 13
V gene: TRBV2
CDR3 DNA: TGTGCCAGCAGGAGCGAGGGTGGGGATGGCTACACCTTC
CDR3 protein: CASRSEGGDGYTF

clone size: .
D gene: .
J gene: TRBJ2-7
CDR3 length: 13
V gene: TRBV16
CDR3 DNA: TGTGCCAGCAGCCAATCTGGGGGGTTGGAGCAGTACTTC
CDR3 protein: CASSQSGGLEQYF

clone size: few
D gene: .
J gene: TRBJ2-2
CDR3 length: 15
V gene: TRBV11-1
CDR3 DNA: TGTGCCAGCAGCTGGTCGGCTCTAGGGGCCGGGGAGCTGTTTTTT
CDR3 protein: CASSWSALGAGELFF

clone size: .
D gene: TRBD1
J gene: TRBJ1-2
CDR3 length: 14
V gene: TRBV11-2
CDR3 DNA: TGTGCCAGCAGTCTGGGACAGGGGAGTCGGGGCTACACCTTC
CDR3 protein: CASSLGQGSRGYTF

clone size: .
D gene: TRBD2
J gene: TRBJ2-7
CDR3 length: 13
V gene: TRBV29-1
CDR3 DNA: TGCAGCGTTGAAGGGGGACTATTCTACGAGCAGTACTTC
CDR3 protein: CSVEGGLFYEQYF

clone size: .
D gene: .
J gene: TRBJ2-7
CDR3 length: 14
V gene: TRBV27
CDR3 DNA: TGTGCCAGCAGCCCGAGGCAGGGCCCCTACGAGCAGTACTTC
CDR3 protein: CASSPRQGPYEQYF

clone size: .
D gene: TRBD2
J gene: TRBJ2-4
CDR3 length: 16
V gene: TRBV10-3
CDR3 DNA: TGTGCCATCAGTGAGTCGACTGGGGGGGTGGGAAACATTCAGTACTTC
CDR3 protein: CAISESTGGVGNIQYF

clone size: .
D gene: .
J gene: TRBJ1-1
CDR3 length: 14
V gene: TRBV11-1
CDR3 DNA: TGTGCCAGCAGCCGCAGAGAGGGTCCCACTGAAGCTTTCTTT
CDR3 protein: CASSRREGPTEAFF

clone size: .
D gene: TRBD1
J gene: TRBJ1-4
CDR3 length: 14
V gene: TRBV2
CDR3 DNA: TGTGCCAGCAGAGGGGACAGGGCCTTTGAAAAACTGTTTTTT
CDR3 protein: CASRGDRAFEKLFF

clone size: .
D gene: .
J gene: TRBJ2-2
CDR3 length: 16
V gene: TRBV18
CDR3 DNA: TGTGCCAGCTCACCAAGCGATGGGGCCTACACCGGGGAGCTGTTTTTT
CDR3 protein: CASSPSDGAYTGELFF

clone size: once
D gene: .
J gene: TRBJ2-7
CDR3 length: 15
V gene: TRBV15
CDR3 DNA: TGTGCCACCAGACAGGGCTTCCTTCGGCACTACGAGCAGTACTTC
CDR3 protein: CATRQGFLRHYEQYF

clone size: .
D gene: TRBD1
J gene: TRBJ2-1
CDR3 length: 16
V gene: TRBV27
CDR3 DNA: TGTGCCAGCAGTTCCGAACAGGGGGCACCTTGGAATGAGCAGTTCTTC
CDR3 protein: CASSSEQGAPWNEQFF